This record looks at one TCR beta chain sequence and its context. Its specific antigen is unknown. The record has no base qualities; no much larger clone is one base away. There are 15 amino acids in the CDR3, from cysteine to phenylalanine inclusive. Here the CDR3 DNA is all that survives: 45 bases in frame from base 1. CDR1 SGHTA and CDR2 FQGTGA were looked up in the germline V gene. Relative to germline, V is 5 bases shorter and J is 2 bases shorter, with 16 bases between their ends. The sample belongs to a study of shared clonotypes between healthy human individuals (dated by TCRdb to between 2020 and 2021). The study in broad terms: The cohort included a few men and a couple of women between 18 and 49 years of age. Per donor, three plates each were used for CD4 naive and CD4 memory, two for CD8 naive, and one for CD8 memory. To estimate repertoire size and how much clonotypes are shared between individuals, the study performed deep sequencing of blood TCR repertoires from five healthy adults. Different laboratories and diverse techniques were used to prepare libraries and sequence TCR repertoires, to increase sequencing depth and limit assay-specific biases. Per donor, leukapheresis produced somewhere between about 0.8 and 9.5 billion PBMCs. The investigation overall reported the following: Because the study included a small number of donors, the genetic and exposure-history diversity represented was limited. Rarefaction of sorted-subset datasets indicated incomplete sequencing despite the large sequencing depth. Sharing across four donors was observed for roughly 5.4% of naive CD4, about 3.2% of naive CD8, about 2.3% of memory CD4, and over 0.3% of memory CD8 clonotypes. Naive subsets generally had larger estimated clonotype richness than memory subsets. Pairwise subsampling led to the expectation that sequencing depth would affect the degree of clonotype sharing among donors. Compared with non-shared clonotypes, the clonotypes found in all four sorted-subset donors had higher generation probabilities. Sampling was restricted to blood, and TCR repertoires in tissues likely differ from the TCR repertoires found in blood.

Donors were healthy HIV-negative adults with no recently reported acute infections or vaccinations. Every donor was a Caucasian adult living in Nashville, Tennessee, USA. Magnetic negative selection was used to enrich CD4+ T cells, after which naive cells were positively selected on CD45RA and the negative fraction became the memory subset. After blood collection by leukapheresis, PBMCs were isolated using Ficoll-Histopaque density gradient centrifugation and then cryopreserved in the vapor phase of liquid nitrogen. Analytical flow cytometry was used to check the purity and quantity of each magnetically sorted T cell population. Genomic DNA was isolated from each sorted fraction and quantified by UV absorbance on a Nanodrop 2000c. TCR CDR3 regions were amplified from genomic DNA by multiplex PCR using the deep immunoSEQ assay. For each cell subset, the extracted genomic DNA was distributed evenly across all wells of several immunoSEQ 96-well plates, and each plate served as one replicate. For sorted subsets, roughly 190 ng of genomic DNA, equivalent to around 29,000 T cell genomes, went into each replicate PCR. The purified libraries were quantified using a Qubit 3.0 fluorometer, sized with a Bioanalyzer 2100, and then quantified again using the KAPA Library Quantification kit. Each immunoSEQ 96-well plate was sequenced on its own single-read 150-cycle Illumina NextSeq 550 flow cell. Turning to the authors' computational methods: Because the immunoSEQ output held only junctional sequences and lacked quality scores, the filtering could not match the filtering applied to full-length reads. Sequences were annotated with PyIR, a Python wrapper for IgBLAST v1.9, and V/J genes and CDR3 were assigned using IMGT germline references. Reads with weak V/J assignments (E-value above 1e-6), missing CDR3, stop codons, out-of-frame junctions, or ambiguous translated residues were removed. V3J clonotypes were defined as sequences sharing the same inferred V gene, J gene, and CDR3 amino acid sequence. Percentage overlap between repertoires was calculated by dividing the number of shared unique clonotypes by the size of the smaller repertoire. Richness of each repertoire was evaluated using RTK rarefaction, the Chao1 estimator, and Recon v2.1 estimates of unobserved clonotypes. Generation probabilities were computed with OLGA for all TCRbeta clonotypes obtained by the gDNA method from a handful of donors. TCRdb stores this immuneACCESS table with in-frame sequences only. Part of the clones is absent; in the studies checked, under half of the shortfall reflects unresolved V genes, and no reason is known for the rest. The DNA gave D and trimming, while V, J and clone size come from that table. Present in this sample are about 2.4 million clones, roughly 93% of which were seen just once. Jointly, the top ten make up more than 0.35% of the sample.

This chain joins TRBV7-3 to TRBJ2-7; the D call is possibly TRBD1 or TRBD2, each sharing 5 bases. This clonotype was sampled from a man aged 18 to 29 in good health. Some clones in this sample may be carry-over from other donors' samples. The sequencing input was naive CD4+ T cells from PBMCs. The label giving this sample's cell subset or site can be read as: CD45RA+ positively selected. In nucleotide form, the sequence is TGTGCCAGCAGCCAAAGTAGTCGGGGACCCTACGAGCAGTACTTC. Its protein is CASSQSSRGPYEQYF.